This entry is about one TCR beta chain. This specimen belongs to a study of blood T cell repertoires in COVID-19. The CDR3 contains 14 residues. Trimming took 4 bases from V and 6 from J; bases not matched to a gene: 4. Looked up from germline, CDR1 is ENHRY and CDR2 is SYGVKD. Method: immunoSEQ multiplex PCR; TCRdb's copy keeps in-frame clones and lacks some. The sample holds 250,000 to 300,000 clones, 70% to 90% seen once. The sample comprised PBMCs or T cells enriched from blood (not recorded which). This chain connects TRBV10-3 to TRBJ1-4, with 8 bases aligning to TRBD1. The sequence came from a woman in her forties or fifties who had been exposed to COVID-19. DNA of the CDR3: TGTGCCATCAGTGCAGGACAGGGTGATGAAAAACTGTTTTTT. Protein sequence: CAISAGQGDEKLFF.